Shown below are 27 T cell receptor beta chains from a single sample sequenced in a study of relationships among human T cell subsets (dated by TCRdb to about 2010). CD4+CD25+ regulatory T cells were selected from positively selected CD4+ cells using anti-CD25 beads. Receptors were amplified or captured by multiplex PCR. The listed sequencing device is 454 GS FLX. TCR alpha and beta CDR3 regions were amplified from mRNA by semiquantitative ARM-PCR. In ARM-PCR, tagged nested gene-specific primers were used first, and communal superprimers then performed exponential amplification. TCRdb trimmed the raw reads at Q25, called clones with MiXCR and kept productive beta chains. Rows are unified per CDR3 protein, each entry keeping the most common DNA and genes. Across this sample there are about 14,000 distinct CDR3 sequences, with 60% seen only once. The leading ten clones occupy under 2.5% of the sample.

The specimen was Tregs sorted from blood. The receptors shown here come from a man aged 40-55 years in good health.

J is TRBJ2-1 and V is TRBV7-8; weak D call: TRBD2 (6 bases). The CDR3 contains 13 residues. Germline loops: CDR1 SGHVS, CDR2 FQNEAQ. Deletions cut 5 bases from V and 5 bases from J, with 10 bases between. The CDR3: CASSPTRHNEQFF. In nucleotides, the CDR3 is TGTGCCAGCAGCCCGACTAGACACAATGAGCAGTTCTTC. The full variable domain, rest sourced from reference TRBV7-8 and TRBJ2-1, is GAGVSQSPRYKVAKRGQDVALRCDPISGHVSLFWYQQALGQGPEFLTYFQNEAQLDKSGLPSDRFFAERPEGSVSTLKIQRTQQEDSAVYLCASSPTRHNEQFFGPGTRLTVL.

The chain employs TRBV29-1 and TRBJ2-7, with 8 bases fitting TRBD2. The CDR3 extends over 13 amino acids. The junction had 7 bases not matched to a gene; V was cut back by 7 bases and J by 2 bases. The germline V gene encodes CDR1 SQVTM and CDR2 ANQGSEA. CDR3 bases: TGCAGCGCGTCTAGCGGGCCTGCCTACGAGCAGTACTTC. The encoded protein is CSASSGPAYEQYF.

A few counts support this clonotype. The genes are TRBV6-6 and TRBJ1-1; a possible D gene is TRBD1 (6 bases). This CDR3 spans 15 amino acids. Germline CDR1 MNHNY, CDR2 SVGAGI (reference sequence). Trimming removed 5 bases from V and 6 bases from J, with 19 bases in between. CDR3 sequence reads: CASSPSTGRTAEAFF. The CDR3 nucleotides read TGTGCCAGCAGTCCTTCGACAGGCAGGACGGCTGAAGCTTTCTTT.

The chain is built from TRBV19 and TRBJ1-5, with D possibly TRBD1 on 6 matching bases. CDR1 is LNHDA, CDR2 SQIVND, per germline (reference sequence). The CDR3 consists of 15 residues. V was clipped by 8 bases and J by 2 bases, with 16 bases between them. The CDR3 DNA reads as TGTGCCAGTGGGGGGACATTCGGCGGCAATCAGCCCCAGCATTTT. Its translation is CASGGTFGGNQPQHF.

The chain joins TRBV10-2 to TRBJ2-7; 14 bases are a match to TRBD2. From germline, CDR1 is WSHSY and CDR2 SAAADI. The CDR3 length is 14 residues. The V gene end was trimmed by 6 bases and the J gene end by 6 bases; junction bases not matched to a gene: 4. CDR3 DNA: TGCGCCAGCAGGACTAGCGGGAGGGTAGGCGAGCAGTACTTC. Its translation is CASRTSGRVGEQYF.

The chain links TRBV20-1 to TRBJ2-3; 7 bases line up with TRBD1. The CDR3 has 14 amino acids. V dropped 8 bases and J dropped 2; count of bases not matched to a gene: 10. Germline CDR1 and CDR2: DFQATT and SNEGSKA (reference sequence). The CDR3 nucleotides read TGCAGTCTAATTCGGGGACAGCTCACAGATACGCAGTATTTT. This translates into CSLIRGQLTDTQYF.

CDR3 coding DNA: TGTGCCTGGAGAAGACAGGGCACCTACGAGCAGTACTTC. It specifies CAWRRQGTYEQYF. V gene TRBV30 combines with J gene TRBJ2-7, with 7 bases that match TRBD1. This CDR3 has 13 amino acids. V lost 3 bases, J lost 2 bases, and 4 bases stayed unmatched. Germline CDR1 and CDR2: GTSNPN and SVGIG (reference sequence). The variable domain in full, completed from reference TRBV30 and TRBJ2-7, reads SQTIHQWPATLVQPVGSPLSLECTVEGTSNPNLYWYRQAAGRGLQLLFYSVGIGQISSEVPQNLSASRPQDRQFILSSKKLLLSDSGFYLCAWRRQGTYEQYFGPGTRLTVT.

CDR3 sequence (DNA): TGCAGTGCTAGACCTTCACTCCTGGCCACTGAAGCTTTCTTT. Its protein product is CSARPSLLATEAFF. This chain links TRBV20-1 with TRBJ1-1; D remains ambiguous. This CDR3 contains 14 residues. With 2 bases removed from V and 4 bases from J, the gap between germline ends came to 14 bases. CDR1 is DFQATT, CDR2 SNEGSKA, per germline (reference sequence).

This clonotype was recorded once. J is TRBJ2-1 and V is TRBV4-1, with D maybe TRBD2 (6 bases). The V end was cut by 0 bases, the J end by 6 bases, with 21 bases between. This CDR3 is built from 18 residues. The germline V gene has CDR1 MGHRA and CDR2 YSYEKL. CDR3 nucleotide sequence: TGCGCCAGCAGCCAAGATGCGTCGGGAGTCCTCGCTGCCAATGAGCAGTTCTTC. Translation: CASSQDASGVLAANEQFF.

The chain combines TRBV28 with TRBJ1-1; TRBD1 is a possible D gene (6 bases). V was cut by 6 bases and J by 1 base, with 21 bases left in between. The CDR3 has 17 residues. Germline V gene data show CDR1 as MDHEN and CDR2 as SYDVKM. CDR3: CASSLPLQGKRNTEAFF. The CDR3 DNA sequence: TGTGCCAGCAGCCTTCCCCTACAGGGAAAGAGGAACACTGAAGCTTTCTTT.

In this sample, this clonotype turned up once. V and J are TRBV29-1 and TRBJ2-1, with D possibly being TRBD1 or TRBD2 (5 bases each). The CDR3 has 14 amino acids. Trimming took 7 bases from V and 1 from J, leaving 14 bases between them. Germline assignment: CDR1 SQVTM and CDR2 ANQGSEA. This CDR3 is CSARQRLSYNEQFF. The CDR3 bases are TGCAGCGCACGACAGCGGCTTTCCTACAATGAGCAGTTCTTC.

J is TRBJ2-1 and V is TRBV24-1; 10 bases are a match to TRBD1. With V trimmed by 5 bases and J by 5 bases, 17 bases remained unmatched. The CDR3 consists of 19 residues. The germline V gene has CDR1 KGHDR and CDR2 SFDVKD. As DNA, the CDR3 is TGTGCCACCAGTGTCGACCGGGACAGGGGCGGGAGGTGGGACAATGAGCAGTTCTTC. Translated, it gives CATSVDRDRGGRWDNEQFF.

This clonotype showed up just once. The CDR3 end shows no conserved phenylalanine or tryptophan, and so a read error is likely. The chain couples TRBV28 to TRBJ1-5, with TRBD1 matching 9 bases. After removal of 6 bases from V and 3 bases from J, the junction contained 6 bases not matched to a gene. CDR1 MDHEN and CDR2 SYDVKM come from the germline V gene. The length of the CDR3 is 15 residues. As DNA, the CDR3 is TGTGCCAGCAGCAGAGGACAGGGGATCAATCAGCCCCAGCATTCT. The encoded protein is CASSRGQGINQPQHS.

J is TRBJ1-2 and V is TRBV11-2, with TRBD1 matching over 8 bases. Unmatched junction bases numbered 7, after V lost 5 bases and J lost 5 bases. The CDR3 loop spans 14 amino acids. Looked up from germline, CDR1 is SGHAT and CDR2 is FQNNGV. The CDR3 protein is CASSAGTGVYGYTF. For the CDR3, the DNA is TGTGCCAGCAGCGCCGGGACAGGTGTTTATGGCTACACCTTC.

The V gene is TRBV30, the J gene TRBJ2-3, with 7 positions matching TRBD2. The length of the CDR3 is 17 residues. Germline V CDR1 and CDR2: GTSNPN, SVGIG (reference sequence). Unmatched junction bases numbered 13, after V lost 4 bases and J lost 0 bases. CDR3 protein: CAWTGRAQLPSTDTQYF. DNA for the CDR3: TGTGCCTGGACGGGGAGGGCCCAGCTACCTAGCACAGATACGCAGTATTTT.

The genes are TRBV19 and TRBJ2-3, with D perhaps matching TRBD2 (5 bases). CDR3 size: 13 residues. Trimming left V 6 bases short and J 6 bases short, with 13 bases between. The germline V gene has CDR1 LNHDA and CDR2 SQIVND (reference sequence). Here the CDR3 reads CASRRASVDTQYF. The CDR3 DNA reads as TGTGCCAGTAGGCGGGCCTCGGTGGATACGCAGTATTTT.

This clonotype occurred once. The V gene is TRBV11-2, the J gene TRBJ2-1, with unresolved D. CDR3 length: 12 residues. Germline loops: CDR1 SGHAT, CDR2 FQNNGV. Trimming took off 1 base at V and 12 bases at J, with 10 bases between the two ends. The CDR3 spells CASSLVPPGQFF. The CDR3 nucleotides are TGTGCCAGCAGCTTAGTTCCCCCGGGGCAGTTCTTC.

Of note for this clonotype: A much larger clonotype is one base distant, so this may be a read error. The chain links TRBV6-5 to TRBJ2-7, with 10 nucleotides matching TRBD1. Germline V gives CDR1 MNHEY, CDR2 SVGAGI. Trimming removed 10 bases from V and 3 bases from J; junction bases left unmatched: 21. This CDR3 region has 18 residues. CDR3 protein: CANTSGSLRDRGYYEQYF. Here the CDR3 DNA reads TGTGCCAACACTTCTGGCTCCCTCCGGGACAGGGGATACTACGAGCAGTACTTC.

With respect to this clonotype: Just one base apart from a much larger clone, this may be a read error. The V and J genes are TRBV20-1 and TRBJ1-6, with D possibly matching TRBD1 (5 bases). Between the trimmed V and J ends, which lost 3 bases and 12 bases, there was a span of 18 bases. CDR3 length: 14 amino acids. Germline CDR1 and CDR2: DFQATT and SNEGSKA (reference sequence). In nucleotides, the CDR3 is TGCAGTGCTAGGAACTCCCGTAGGGGCGGACCCCTCCACTTT. The encoded protein is CSARNSRRGGPLHF.

V usage is TRBV14 and J usage is TRBJ1-1; 9 bases map to TRBD1. CDR1 is SGHDN, CDR2 FVKESK, per germline. This CDR3 comprises 15 residues. J lost 10 bases, V lost 7 bases, and 16 bases had no gene match. The CDR3 DNA sequence: TGTGCCAGCACCTGGGGCGGACAGGGGCAAAGGGGAGCTTTCTTT. Translated, it gives CASTWGGQGQRGAFF.

This clonotype has more than one count but fewer than ten. The genes are TRBV28 and TRBJ2-3; 10 positions agree with TRBD2. This CDR3 is 15 amino acids long. Germline V CDR1 and CDR2: MDHEN, SYDVKM. V lost 5 bases, J lost 3 bases, and 5 bases stayed unmatched. The CDR3 loop is CASSTPGLATDTQYF. The CDR3 bases are TGTGCCAGCAGTACTCCGGGACTAGCGACAGATACGCAGTATTTT.

The genes are TRBV12-3 or TRBV12-4 and TRBJ2-7; unclear D gene. The CDR3 length is 11 residues. V was trimmed by 6 bases and J by 11 bases, leaving 14 bases between them. DNA of the CDR3: TGTGCCAGCAGCACGAAGGGTGCCAAGTACTTC. This gives the protein CASSTKGAKYF.

The rearrangement links TRBV27 to TRBJ2-6; D is possibly TRBD1 (5 bases). CDR1 is MNHEY and CDR2 is SMNVEV in the germline V gene (reference sequence). Trimming took off 5 bases at V and 1 base at J, with 15 bases between the two ends. The CDR3 extends over 17 amino acids. In nucleotides, the CDR3 is TGTGCCAGCAGTCCAACCGCTAGGGGATCTGGGGCCAACGTCCTGACTTTC. It codes for CASSPTARGSGANVLTF.

The chain employs TRBV19 and TRBJ2-2, with TRBD1 matching over 7 bases. Germline CDR1 is LNHDA and CDR2 is SQIVND (reference sequence). With V trimmed by 9 bases and J by 4 bases, 8 bases remained unmatched. There are 14 residues in the CDR3. Written as DNA, the CDR3 is TGTGCCAGCCGGGGACAGATTTTCACCGGGGAGCTGTTTTTT. Its protein product is CASRGQIFTGELFF.

There are a few counts of this clonotype. V is TRBV29-1 and J is TRBJ2-5; no clear D gene. V shed 3 bases and J shed 6 bases, with 8 bases lying between them. The CDR3 sequence is 11 residues long. Germline CDR1 and CDR2: SQVTM and ANQGSEA. DNA of the CDR3: TGCAGCGTTGATTTAGGGCAGACCCAGTACTTC. Translated, it gives CSVDLGQTQYF.

V usage is TRBV4-2 and J usage is TRBJ2-2; TRBD2 matches at 11 bases. The germline V gene encodes CDR1 LGHNA and CDR2 YNFKEQ. The CDR3 has 17 residues. V dropped 3 bases and J dropped 0; count of bases not matched to a gene: 3. In DNA form, the CDR3 reads TGTGCCAGCAGCCACGGGACTAGCGGTTCGAACACCGGGGAGCTGTTTTTT. This codes for CASSHGTSGSNTGELFF.

This rearrangement joins TRBV12-3 or TRBV12-4 to TRBJ2-6; TRBD1 matches at 10 bases. This CDR3 contains 17 residues. V was pared by 5 bases and J by 1 base, with 5 bases of the junction left unmatched. The CDR3 DNA reads TGTGCCAGCAGTCCGGGACAGGGGATTTCTGGGGCCAACGTCCTGACTTTC. It codes for CASSPGQGISGANVLTF.